These 30 T cell receptor beta chains share one sample of origin, sequenced in a study of blood T cells in healthy people across ages. Alongside a J-beta primer mix, a sample-barcoded 5' primer served in a second PCR lasting roughly 7 to 11 cycles. TCRdb independently ran MiXCR on the 5' RACE reads; one entry per CDR3 protein. The sample yields about 900,000 distinct CDR3 sequences, around 68% seen once. The sequenced sample was blood. The source of these receptors is a man under 40 in good health.

The rearrangement uses TRBV9 and TRBJ2-7; D tentatively reads TRBD1 or TRBD2 (5 bases each). The germline gives CDR1 SGDLS, CDR2 YYNGEE. The CDR3 is made up of 14 amino acids. V shed 1 base and J shed 4 bases, with 12 bases lying between them. The CDR3 region is CASSVNREGYEQYF. The CDR3 coding sequence is TGTGCCAGCAGCGTAAACCGCGAGGGGTACGAGCAGTACTTC.

This clonotype was counted only a few times. The genes are TRBV7-3 and TRBJ2-1, with D uncertain. V was clipped by 1 base and J by 8 bases, with 15 bases between them. The CDR3 totals 15 residues. From germline, CDR1 is SGHTA and CDR2 FQGTGA. The CDR3 nucleotides read TGTGCCAGCAGCTTAAGGCCAGGTGAAGATTATGAGCAGTTCTTC. It specifies CASSLRPGEDYEQFF.

The rearrangement links TRBV21-1 to TRBJ2-4. TRBV21-1 is an annotated pseudogene. The CDR3 runs to 16 residues. In DNA, the CDR3 is TGTGCCAGCAGCAGCAAAAGGGGGCTATCTGAAAACATTCAGTACTTC. Its translation: CASSSKRGLSENIQYF.

The rearrangement uses TRBV9 and TRBJ2-7; TRBD1 or TRBD2 may be the D gene (7 bases each). The V end lost 6 bases, the J end lost 0 bases, and 16 bases lay between the germline ends. The CDR3 totals 15 residues. CDR1 is SGDLS and CDR2 is YYNGEE in the germline V gene. The CDR3 bases are TGTGCCAGCACCTTAGGGGGCGGGGGCTCCTACGAGCAGTACTTC. Translating it yields CASTLGGGGSYEQYF.

This clonotype occurred a few times. CDR3: CAIGTGAGDTQYF. The CDR3 nucleotides read TGTGCCATCGGGACAGGGGCGGGAGATACGCAGTATTTT. The V call is TRBV10-3, the J call TRBJ2-3; 10 nucleotides agree with TRBD1. Germline-derived CDR1 and CDR2 are ENHRY and SYGVKD. The CDR3 has 13 amino acids. The V gene end was trimmed by 8 bases and the J gene end by 5 bases; junction bases not matched to a gene: 4.

The CDR3 region has the DNA TGTGCCAGCAGTTTCTGGACAGGGGCCGACACCGGGGAGCTGTTTTTT. Its protein product is CASSFWTGADTGELFF. This chain joins TRBV28 and TRBJ2-2, with TRBD1 identical over 9 bases. Per germline, CDR1 MDHEN and CDR2 SYDVKM. This CDR3 has 16 residues. With 3 bases clipped from V and 3 bases from J, the junction kept 5 bases outside the gene matches.

This clonotype was seen just once. This chain links TRBV9 with TRBJ2-2; D not certain. CDR3 length: 14 residues. The V gene lost 6 bases and the J gene lost 1 base, with 10 bases spanning the gap. Germline CDR1 is SGDLS and CDR2 is YYNGEE. In DNA, the CDR3 is TGTGCCAGCACGGGTGGAAGGAACACCGGGGAGCTGTTTTTT. Encoded protein: CASTGGRNTGELFF.

The chain joins TRBV15 to TRBJ1-2; TRBD1 matches at 7 bases. This CDR3 contains 15 residues. The V segment lost 5 bases and the J segment 1 base; nucleotides outside the gene matches: 7. Germline loops: CDR1 LNHNV, CDR2 YYDKDF (reference sequence). The CDR3 protein is CATSGNRGINYGYTF. As DNA, the CDR3 is TGTGCCACCAGCGGAAACAGGGGAATTAACTATGGCTACACCTTC.

J is TRBJ2-1 and V is TRBV4-3; 10 positions agree with TRBD1. Looked up from germline, CDR1 is LGHNA and CDR2 is YSLEER. Trimming cost V 2 bases and J 1 base; bases outside gene matches: 2. CDR3 length equals 16 residues. The CDR3 spells CASSQRTGGSYNEQFF. The CDR3 region has the DNA TGCGCCAGCAGCCAAAGGACAGGGGGTTCCTACAATGAGCAGTTCTTC.

This chain uses TRBV12-3 or TRBV12-4 with TRBJ1-6, with 7 nucleotides matching TRBD1. J lost 2 bases, V lost 6 bases, and 4 bases had no gene match. CDR3 length: 15 amino acids. CDR3 protein: CASRADRPYNSPLHF. For the CDR3, the DNA is TGTGCCAGCAGGGCGGACAGGCCCTATAATTCACCCCTCCACTTT.

V gene TRBV9 combines with J gene TRBJ2-7; 11 bases map to TRBD2. J gave up 10 bases and V 0 bases, and 18 bases lay outside the gene matches. The CDR3 length is 18 residues. CDR1 is SGDLS and CDR2 is YYNGEE in the germline V gene. CDR3 sequence reads: CASSVAPMGSGGAEAQYF. As DNA, the CDR3 is TGTGCCAGCAGCGTAGCTCCGATGGGTAGCGGGGGGGCAGAGGCCCAGTACTTC.

This clonotype was observed once. The chain uses TRBV7-3 and TRBJ2-1, with TRBD1 identical over 7 bases. Germline lookup yields CDR1 SGHTA and CDR2 FQGTGA. V was clipped by 5 bases and J by 7 bases; unmatched bases: 11. The CDR3 sequence is 15 residues long. DNA for the CDR3: TGTGCCAGCAGCCTCCGACAGGGCGTCGAGAATGAGCAGTTCTTC. Protein sequence: CASSLRQGVENEQFF.

Only one count was recorded for this clonotype. The chain carries TRBV7-9 and TRBJ1-1; 10 bases map to TRBD1. V trimming: 4 bases; J trimming: 11 bases; junction bases outside the gene matches: 16. Per the germline V gene, CDR1 is SEHNR and CDR2 is FQNEAQ (reference sequence). The length of the CDR3 is 16 residues. CDR3: CASSSSPETGGSGAFF. The CDR3 DNA sequence: TGTGCCAGCAGCTCCTCCCCGGAGACAGGGGGCTCTGGGGCTTTCTTT.

This clonotype came up many times. The chain is built from TRBV4-2 and TRBJ2-1; tentatively, D is TRBD1 (5 bases). CDR1 LGHNA and CDR2 YNFKEQ come from the germline V gene. Trimming pared 5 bases from V and 4 bases from J, leaving 12 bases between. The CDR3 covers 14 residues. The CDR3 reads CASSSQTAYNEQFF. CDR3 in DNA: TGTGCCAGCAGCTCACAGACAGCATACAATGAGCAGTTCTTC.

V is TRBV20-1 and J is TRBJ2-3, with 8 bases matching TRBD2. Germline-derived CDR1 and CDR2 are DFQATT and SNEGSKA (reference sequence). The V and J ends lost 6 bases and 0 bases, in that order; junction bases with no gene match: 11. This CDR3 contains 16 residues. The DNA for the CDR3 is TGCAGTGCCCCCCCCCAGCGGGGGTACAGCACAGATACGCAGTATTTT. This codes for CSAPPQRGYSTDTQYF.

This clonotype has a single count. The genes are TRBV7-8 and TRBJ1-2; 7 nucleotides agree with TRBD1. This CDR3 is 16 amino acids long. V shed 1 base and J 0 bases; nucleotides not matched to a gene: 5. Germline V CDR1 and CDR2: SGHVS, FQNEAQ. Written as DNA, the CDR3 is TGTGCCAGCAGCTTAGGACAGGGAAGAGCTAACTATGGCTACACCTTC. This gives the protein CASSLGQGRANYGYTF.

The chain uses TRBV4-2 and TRBJ2-5, with 7 bases identical to TRBD1. J was trimmed by 1 base and V by 5 bases; bases with no gene match: 16. This CDR3 has 18 residues. The germline CDR1 and CDR2 sequences are LGHNA and YNFKEQ. In DNA, the CDR3 is TGTGCCAGCAGCTTGCCACTCTCACGGACAGGTTTCCAAGAGACCCAGTACTTC. This codes for CASSLPLSRTGFQETQYF.

The chain combines TRBV28 with TRBJ1-5, with TRBD1 matching 7 bases. The V gene's germline CDR1 is MDHEN and CDR2 SYDVKM. The length of the CDR3 is 16 residues. The V segment lost 5 bases and the J segment 4 bases; nucleotides outside the gene matches: 11. DNA for the CDR3: TGTGCCAGCAGTAACTCCCTATCGACAGGGAATCAGCCCCAGCATTTT. Protein: CASSNSLSTGNQPQHF.

V usage is TRBV6-5 and J usage is TRBJ2-5, with a weak D call TRBD1 (7 bases). The CDR3 spans 15 residues. Germline CDR1 MNHEY, CDR2 SVGAGI. The V gene lost 5 bases and the J gene lost 5 bases, with 18 bases spanning the gap. CDR3 DNA sequence: TGTGCCAGCAGTCCCCCGGCGACAGGGAGGGAGACCCAGTACTTC. Translation gives CASSPPATGRETQYF.

The chain uses TRBV20-1 and TRBJ2-4; 8 nucleotides align to TRBD2. Germline-derived CDR1 and CDR2 are DFQATT and SNEGSKA (reference sequence). There are 16 residues in the CDR3. After removal of 0 bases from V and 8 bases from J, the junction contained 12 bases not matched to a gene. The CDR3 region has the DNA TGCAGTGCTAGAGATTACGGAAGGAGCGGGGGCGACATTCAGTACTTC. The encoded protein is CSARDYGRSGGDIQYF.

This clonotype is a singleton in its sample. This chain uses TRBV5-1 with TRBJ1-2; D unclear. Germline CDR1 and CDR2: SGHRS and YFSETQ. This CDR3 is built from 14 residues. The V gene lost 6 bases and the J gene lost 3 bases, with 15 bases spanning the gap. The CDR3 DNA reads TGCGCCAGCAACCCGGGGAGGCCGGACTATGGCTACACCTTC. It specifies CASNPGRPDYGYTF.

The V and J genes are TRBV12-3 or TRBV12-4 and TRBJ1-5, with 8 bases identical to TRBD1. The CDR3 length is 15 residues. V shed 6 bases and J 7 bases; nucleotides not matched to a gene: 11. The chain's CDR3 is CASSTSGGSGQPQHF. The CDR3, as DNA: TGTGCCAGCAGCACTTCAGGGGGCTCGGGGCAGCCCCAGCATTTT.

The chain uses TRBV5-1 and TRBJ2-7, with D possibly being TRBD2 (5 bases). Trimming left V 4 bases short and J 2 bases short, with 16 bases between. Germline CDR1 is SGHRS and CDR2 is YFSETQ. There are 15 residues in the CDR3. As DNA, the CDR3 is TGCGCCAGCAGCGGGGATGCGGGCCGAACCTACGAGCAGTACTTC. Its protein product is CASSGDAGRTYEQYF.

The rearrangement uses TRBV6-6 and TRBJ2-1; 11 nucleotides match TRBD2. V gave up 4 bases and J gave up 4 bases; unmatched junction bases: 9. CDR3 size: 17 residues. Germline V gives CDR1 MNHNY, CDR2 SVGAGI (reference sequence). In nucleotides, the CDR3 is TGTGCCAGCAGTTCACTTAGCGGGGGGGCTTTTTACAATGAGCAGTTCTTC. Protein sequence: CASSSLSGGAFYNEQFF.

The chain links TRBV20-1 to TRBJ2-1; 7 bases align to TRBD1. J gave up 2 bases and V 5 bases, and 6 bases lay outside the gene matches. Germline V gene lookup returns CDR1 DFQATT and CDR2 SNEGSKA (reference sequence). The CDR3 totals 14 residues. The CDR3 loop is CSAHRGPPYNEQFF. The CDR3 DNA sequence: TGCAGTGCTCACAGGGGACCTCCCTACAATGAGCAGTTCTTC.

This chain uses TRBV5-1 with TRBJ2-1; 11 nucleotides line up with TRBD2. Germline V gives CDR1 SGHRS, CDR2 YFSETQ. The length of the CDR3 is 17 residues. V shed 4 bases and J 8 bases; nucleotides not matched to a gene: 14. The CDR3 here is CASSTNPWVAGGYEQFF. CDR3 coding DNA: TGCGCCAGCAGCACCAACCCTTGGGTAGCGGGGGGGTATGAGCAGTTCTTC.

The rearrangement links TRBV5-4 to TRBJ2-5; TRBD2 agrees at 9 bases. Judging by the DNA end, TRBJ2-1 fits better; the J call may be wrong. Germline V gene lookup returns CDR1 SGHNT and CDR2 YYREEE (reference sequence). This CDR3 region has 17 residues. The CDR3 coding sequence is TGTGCCAGCAGCTCAAATTCCGGGACTAGCTTCCAAGAGACCCAGTTCTTC. Translation: CASSSNSGTSFQETQFF.

This clonotype was counted only a few times. The chain couples TRBV3-1 to TRBJ1-6; tentative D call: TRBD1 (5 bases). V lost 0 bases and J lost 0, with 15 bases in between. The CDR3 runs to 19 residues. The germline V gene has CDR1 LGHDT and CDR2 YNNKEL (reference sequence). In nucleotides, the CDR3 is TGTGCCAGCAGCCAAGAGGGGGTGGGCAGGTTCTCCTATAATTCACCCCTCCACTTT. Encoded protein: CASSQEGVGRFSYNSPLHF.

This clonotype was found a few times. The V and J genes are TRBV20-1 and TRBJ1-6; D is possibly TRBD1 (6 bases). This CDR3 contains 17 residues. Trimming pared 0 bases from V and 7 bases from J, leaving 19 bases between. The germline gives CDR1 DFQATT, CDR2 SNEGSKA (reference sequence). This CDR3 reads CSARDIEGGLRNSPLHF. CDR3 bases: TGCAGTGCTAGAGATATTGAAGGGGGGTTGAGAAATTCACCCCTCCACTTT.

This chain links TRBV28 with TRBJ1-5, with a weak D call TRBD1 (5 bases). CDR1 and CDR2 (germline): MDHEN, SYDVKM. The CDR3 runs to 15 residues. The ends were cut back, 7 bases at V and 7 bases at J, with 20 bases in the middle. Here the CDR3 DNA reads TGTGCCAGCACCCCTCCGGGCAGGGCGAACCAGCCCCAGCATTTT. It yields the protein CASTPPGRANQPQHF.